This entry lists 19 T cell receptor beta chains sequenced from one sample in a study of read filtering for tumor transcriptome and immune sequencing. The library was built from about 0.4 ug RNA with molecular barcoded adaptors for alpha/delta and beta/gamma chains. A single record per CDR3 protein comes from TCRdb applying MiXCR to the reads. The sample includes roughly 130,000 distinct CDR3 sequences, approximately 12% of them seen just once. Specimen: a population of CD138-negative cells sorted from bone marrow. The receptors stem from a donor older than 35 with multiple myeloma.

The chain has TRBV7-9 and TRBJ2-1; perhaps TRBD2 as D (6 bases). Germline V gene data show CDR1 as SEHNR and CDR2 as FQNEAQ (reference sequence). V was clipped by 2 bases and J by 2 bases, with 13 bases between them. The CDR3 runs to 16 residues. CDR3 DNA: TGTGCCAGCAGCTTAATGGCTAGCGCCACCTACAATGAGCAGTTCTTC. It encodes CASSLMASATYNEQFF.

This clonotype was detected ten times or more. The CDR3 protein is CSVPAGVFNEQYF. The CDR3 nucleotides are TGCAGTGTTCCAGCGGGAGTGTTCAACGAGCAGTACTTC. The V call is TRBV20-1, the J call TRBJ2-7; 8 positions match TRBD2. The CDR3 runs to 13 residues. The germline CDR1 and CDR2 sequences are DFQATT and SNEGSKA (reference sequence). Germline trimming cut 7 bases from V and 5 bases from J; bases unmatched to any gene: 10.

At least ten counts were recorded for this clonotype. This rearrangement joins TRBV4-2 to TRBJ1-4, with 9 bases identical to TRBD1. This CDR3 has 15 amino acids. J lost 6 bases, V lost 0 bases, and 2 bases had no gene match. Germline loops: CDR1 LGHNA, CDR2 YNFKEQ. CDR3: CASSQDWDRDEKLFF. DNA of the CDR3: TGTGCCAGCAGCCAAGATTGGGACAGGGATGAAAAACTGTTTTTT.

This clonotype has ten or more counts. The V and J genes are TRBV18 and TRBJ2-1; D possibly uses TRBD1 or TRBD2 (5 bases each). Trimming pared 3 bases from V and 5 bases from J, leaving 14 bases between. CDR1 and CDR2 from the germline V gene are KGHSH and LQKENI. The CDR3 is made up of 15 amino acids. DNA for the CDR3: TGTGCCAGCTCACCTGGGACCCCACGGGACAATGAGCAGTTCTTC. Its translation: CASSPGTPRDNEQFF. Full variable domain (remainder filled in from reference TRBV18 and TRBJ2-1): NAGVMQNPRHLVRRRGQEARLRCSPMKGHSHVYWYRQLPEEGLKFMVYLQKENIIDESGMPKERFSAEFPKEGPSILRIQQVVRGDSAAYFCASSPGTPRDNEQFFGPGTRLTVL.

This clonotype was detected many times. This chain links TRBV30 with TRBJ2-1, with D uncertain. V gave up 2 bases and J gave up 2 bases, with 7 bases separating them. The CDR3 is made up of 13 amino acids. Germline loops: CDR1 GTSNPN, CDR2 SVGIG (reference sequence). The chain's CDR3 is CAWSSRAYNEQFF. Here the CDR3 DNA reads TGTGCCTGGAGTTCTAGGGCCTACAATGAGCAGTTCTTC.

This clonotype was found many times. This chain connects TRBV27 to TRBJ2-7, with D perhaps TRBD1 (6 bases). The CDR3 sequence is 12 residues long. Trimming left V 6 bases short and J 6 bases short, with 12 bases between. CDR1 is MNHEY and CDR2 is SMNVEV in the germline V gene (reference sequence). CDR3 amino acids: CASRRLRGEQYF. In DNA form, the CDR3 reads TGTGCCAGCAGACGCCTCAGGGGCGAGCAGTACTTC.

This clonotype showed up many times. CDR3 region: CSGAPRDTQYF. The DNA for the CDR3 is TGCAGTGGGGCGCCCCGGGATACGCAGTATTTT. The chain employs TRBV20-1 and TRBJ2-3, with D uncertain. The germline CDR1 and CDR2 sequences are DFQATT and SNEGSKA (reference sequence). This CDR3 is 11 amino acids long. The V end lost 7 bases, the J end lost 6 bases, and 11 bases lay between the germline ends.

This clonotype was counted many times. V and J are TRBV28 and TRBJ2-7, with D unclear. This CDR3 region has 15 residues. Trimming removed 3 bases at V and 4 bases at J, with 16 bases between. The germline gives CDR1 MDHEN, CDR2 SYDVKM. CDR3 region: CASSLGRFGGYEQYF. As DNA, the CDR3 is TGTGCCAGCAGTTTGGGCCGATTCGGTGGGTACGAGCAGTACTTC.

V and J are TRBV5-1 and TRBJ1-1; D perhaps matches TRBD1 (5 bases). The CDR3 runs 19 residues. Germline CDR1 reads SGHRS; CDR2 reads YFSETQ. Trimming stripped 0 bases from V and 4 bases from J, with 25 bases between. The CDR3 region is CASSLGQSRVLRLSTEAFF. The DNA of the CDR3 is TGCGCCAGCAGCTTGGGGCAGTCCAGGGTCCTACGACTTAGCACTGAAGCTTTCTTT. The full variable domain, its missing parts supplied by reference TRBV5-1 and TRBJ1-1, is KAGVTQTPRYLIKTRGQQVTLSCSPISGHRSVSWYQQTPGQGLQFLFEYFSETQRNKGNFPGRFSGRQFSNSRSEMNVSTLELGDSALYLCASSLGQSRVLRLSTEAFFGQGTRLTVV.

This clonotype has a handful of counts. The CDR3 spells CASGEGRTINEQFF. Here the CDR3 DNA reads TGTGCTAGTGGGGAGGGGAGAACCATCAATGAGCAGTTCTTC. The chain carries TRBV12-5 and TRBJ2-1; the D gene is possibly TRBD2 (6 bases). The CDR3 loop spans 14 amino acids. CDR1 LGHNT and CDR2 FRNRAP come from the germline V gene. Trimming left V 6 bases short and J 6 bases short, with 15 bases between.

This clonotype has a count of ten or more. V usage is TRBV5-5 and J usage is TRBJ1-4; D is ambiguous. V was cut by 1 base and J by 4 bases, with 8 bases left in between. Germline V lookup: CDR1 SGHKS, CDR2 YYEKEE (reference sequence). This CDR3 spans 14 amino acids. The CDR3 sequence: CASSLFGDNEKLFF. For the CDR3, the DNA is TGTGCCAGCAGCTTGTTCGGGGATAATGAAAAACTGTTTTTT.

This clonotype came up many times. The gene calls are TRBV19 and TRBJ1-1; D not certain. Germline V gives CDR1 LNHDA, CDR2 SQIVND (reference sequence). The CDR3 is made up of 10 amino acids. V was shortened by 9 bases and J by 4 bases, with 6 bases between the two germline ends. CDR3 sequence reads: CASCSTEAFF. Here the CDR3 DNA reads TGTGCCAGCTGCAGCACTGAAGCTTTCTTT.

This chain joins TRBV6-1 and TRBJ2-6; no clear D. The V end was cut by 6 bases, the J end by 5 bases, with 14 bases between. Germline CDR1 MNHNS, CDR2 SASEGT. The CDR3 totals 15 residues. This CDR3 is CASRQTRSWANVLTF. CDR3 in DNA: TGTGCCAGCAGACAGACAAGGTCTTGGGCCAACGTCCTGACTTTC.

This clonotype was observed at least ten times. CDR3 sequence: CSARKPVAGGPSYEQFF. CDR3 in DNA: TGCAGTGCTAGAAAGCCCGTAGCGGGGGGGCCTAGCTATGAGCAGTTCTTC. The chain has TRBV20-1 and TRBJ2-1, with 11 bases matching TRBD2. Germline values: CDR1 DFQATT, CDR2 SNEGSKA (reference sequence). The CDR3 has 17 amino acids. J lost 8 bases, V lost 2 bases, and 14 bases had no gene match.

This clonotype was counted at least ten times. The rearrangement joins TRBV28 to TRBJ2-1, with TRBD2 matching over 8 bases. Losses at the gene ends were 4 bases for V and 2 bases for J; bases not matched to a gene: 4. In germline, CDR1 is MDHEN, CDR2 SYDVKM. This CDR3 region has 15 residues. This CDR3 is CASSYSSGPYNEQFF. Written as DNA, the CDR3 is TGTGCCAGCAGTTATTCTAGCGGGCCCTACAATGAGCAGTTCTTC.

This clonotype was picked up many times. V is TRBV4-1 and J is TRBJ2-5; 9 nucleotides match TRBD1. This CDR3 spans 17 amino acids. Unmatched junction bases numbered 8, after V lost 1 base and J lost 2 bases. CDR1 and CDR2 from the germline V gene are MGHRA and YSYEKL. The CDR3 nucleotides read TGCGCCAGCAGCCAAGGGGTCCCCGGGACAGGGCAAGAGACCCAGTACTTC. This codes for CASSQGVPGTGQETQYF.

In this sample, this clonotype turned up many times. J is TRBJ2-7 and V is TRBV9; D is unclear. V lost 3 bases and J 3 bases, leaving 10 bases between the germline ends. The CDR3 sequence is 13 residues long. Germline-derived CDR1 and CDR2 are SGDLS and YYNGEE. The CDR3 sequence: CASSAHLDYEQYF. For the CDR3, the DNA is TGTGCCAGCAGCGCGCACCTAGACTACGAGCAGTACTTC. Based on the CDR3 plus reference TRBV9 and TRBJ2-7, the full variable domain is DSGVTQTPKHLITATGQRVTLRCSPRSGDLSVYWYQQSLDQGLQFLIQYYNGEERAKGNILERFSAQQFPDLHSELNLSSLELGDSALYFCASSAHLDYEQYFGPGTRLTVT.

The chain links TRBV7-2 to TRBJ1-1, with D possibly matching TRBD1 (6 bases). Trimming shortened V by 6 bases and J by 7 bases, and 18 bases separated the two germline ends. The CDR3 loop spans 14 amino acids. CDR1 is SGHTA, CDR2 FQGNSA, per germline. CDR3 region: CASSIQGSQVEAFF. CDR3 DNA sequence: TGTGCCAGCAGTATACAGGGAAGTCAGGTTGAAGCTTTCTTT.

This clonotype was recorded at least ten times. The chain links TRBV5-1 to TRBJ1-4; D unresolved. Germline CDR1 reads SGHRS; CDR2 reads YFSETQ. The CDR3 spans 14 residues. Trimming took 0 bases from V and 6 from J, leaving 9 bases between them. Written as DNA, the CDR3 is TGCGCCAGCAGCTTGGAGGGCCGGGATGAAAAACTGTTTTTT. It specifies CASSLEGRDEKLFF.